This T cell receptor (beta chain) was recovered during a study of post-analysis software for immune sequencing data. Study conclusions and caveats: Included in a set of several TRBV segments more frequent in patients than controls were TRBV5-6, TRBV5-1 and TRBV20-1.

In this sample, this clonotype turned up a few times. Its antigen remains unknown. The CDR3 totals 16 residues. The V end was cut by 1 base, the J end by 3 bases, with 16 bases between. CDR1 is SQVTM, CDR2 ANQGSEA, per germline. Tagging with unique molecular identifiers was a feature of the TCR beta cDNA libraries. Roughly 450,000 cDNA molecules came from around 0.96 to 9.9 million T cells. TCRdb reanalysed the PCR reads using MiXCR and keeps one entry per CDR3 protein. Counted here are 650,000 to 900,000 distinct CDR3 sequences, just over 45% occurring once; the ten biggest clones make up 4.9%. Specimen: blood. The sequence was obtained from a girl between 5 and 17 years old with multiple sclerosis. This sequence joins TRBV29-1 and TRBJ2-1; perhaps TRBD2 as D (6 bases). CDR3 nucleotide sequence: TGCAGCGTTGAAGTCCCTAGCGTGATCTTCTACAATGAGCAGTTCTTC. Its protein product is CSVEVPSVIFYNEQFF.